The rows below give T cell receptor beta chains drawn from one sample of a study of blood T cell repertoires in COVID-19. The method was immunoSEQ multiplex PCR; TCRdb's version includes in-frame clones alone and lacks a portion of them. Of 90,000 to 120,000 clones in the sample, about 80% are singletons; the top ten hold 2.5% to 3.5%. The specimen was peripheral blood. Receptors were obtained from a woman aged 80 or over with active or convalescent COVID-19. Both conserved end residues are part of each CDR3. D genes are given only for firm matches. Size is omitted from some rows. Given values are once, few, many or a class for expanded clones.

j_gene,v_gene,d_gene,len,abundance,CDR3nt,CDR3aa
TRBJ1-1,TRBV6-1,-,14,-,TGTGCCAGCAGTGACGCGGTCGGGTACCCTGAAGCTTTCTTT,CASSDAVGYPEAFF
TRBJ2-1,TRBV5-4,-,13,once,TGTGCCAGCAGCTTTGACAGCTACAATGAGCAGTTCTTC,CASSFDSYNEQFF
TRBJ1-5,TRBV7-8,-,16,-,TGTGCCAGCAGCCACCGCCGGGACACTTCGATTCAGCCCCAGCATTTT,CASSHRRDTSIQPQHF
TRBJ1-1,TRBV29-1,-,14,-,TGCAGCGTTGCACAGCCAAGGATCAACACTGAAGCTTTCTTT,CSVAQPRINTEAFF
TRBJ2-5,TRBV27,-,13,-,TGTGCCAGCAGCTGGAGGAGGCAAGAGACCCAGTACTTC,CASSWRRQETQYF
TRBJ1-2,TRBV27,TRBD1,17,-,TGTGCCAGCAGTCCAAGGACAGGGGATACTTATAACTATGGCTACACCTTC,CASSPRTGDTYNYGYTF
TRBJ2-3,TRBV30,TRBD2,14,-,TGTGCCTGGAGTGTGCTAGCGGTGACAGATACGCAGTATTTT,CAWSVLAVTDTQYF
TRBJ1-1,TRBV27,TRBD1,13,-,TGTGCCAGCAAGAAGGGGGCCGGCGCTGAAGCTTTCTTT,CASKKGAGAEAFF
TRBJ2-7,TRBV28,TRBD2,14,-,TGTGCCAGCCATCAGACTAGCGGGAACTACGAGCAGTACTTC,CASHQTSGNYEQYF
TRBJ1-1,TRBV4-1,-,15,-,TGCGCCAGCAGCCAAGTTCCGGGGTTGAACACTGAAGCTTTCTTT,CASSQVPGLNTEAFF
TRBJ2-7,TRBV19,-,12,few,TGTGCCAGTAGCCGGTCGGGTTACGAGCAGTACTTC,CASSRSGYEQYF
TRBJ2-7,TRBV30,TRBD1,14,-,TGTGCCTGGAGTGCCGGACAGGGGGCTGACGAGCAGTACTTC,CAWSAGQGADEQYF
TRBJ1-2,TRBV4-3,TRBD1,13,-,TGCGCCAGCAGCCAAGGGACAGGGTATGGCTACACCTTC,CASSQGTGYGYTF
TRBJ1-5,TRBV9,-,15,-,TGTGCCAGCAGCGTCGGGTTGGGGGGTGCTCAGCCCCAGCATTTT,CASSVGLGGAQPQHF
TRBJ2-7,TRBV27,-,15,few,TGTGCCAGCAGCTCAACGACAGCCCCCTCCTACGAGCAGTACTTC,CASSSTTAPSYEQYF
TRBJ2-4,TRBV4-2,TRBD2,17,-,TGTGCCAGCAGCCCCTCGGGGCTAGCGGGAGGGGGGGACATTCAGTACTTC,CASSPSGLAGGGDIQYF
TRBJ1-5,TRBV11-1,-,13,-,TGTGCCAGCAGCAATGGGACTCGCAAGCCCCAGCATTTT,CASSNGTRKPQHF
TRBJ2-7,TRBV27,-,14,-,TGTGCCAGCAGTTTAAAGGGACTTTCCTACGAGCAGTACTTC,CASSLKGLSYEQYF
TRBJ2-7,TRBV28,TRBD2,14,-,TGTGCCAGCAGTTTGACTAGCGGGAGGGCCGAGCAGTACTTC,CASSLTSGRAEQYF
TRBJ1-3,TRBV11-2,TRBD1,17,-,TGTGCCAGCAGCTTAGATCGAGACAGGGTGGACGGAAACACCATATATTTT,CASSLDRDRVDGNTIYF
TRBJ2-4,TRBV9,-,14,-,TGTGCCAGCAGCGTAGCTACGGCGGAAAACATTCAGTACTTC,CASSVATAENIQYF
TRBJ1-1,TRBV12-3/TRBV12-4,TRBD1,13,once,TGTGCCAGCAGTTTGGGGACAGCGTCTGAAGCTTTCTTT,CASSLGTASEAFF
TRBJ1-2,TRBV5-1,-,13,-,TGCGCCAGCAGCCATGGACAGAGCTATGGCTACACCTTC,CASSHGQSYGYTF
TRBJ2-5,TRBV27,-,14,-,TGTGCCAGCAGTTTTCAGGGGCCCCAAGAGACCCAGTACTTC,CASSFQGPQETQYF
TRBJ1-5,TRBV28,-,17,-,TGTGCCAGCAGTTTTCCGGGGAGGGACCCGACCAATCAGCCCCAGCATTTT,CASSFPGRDPTNQPQHF
TRBJ1-6,TRBV9,-,14,-,TGTGCCAGCAGCGTAGCCGCACAGGGCTCACCCCTCCACTTT,CASSVAAQGSPLHF
TRBJ1-2,TRBV27,-,13,-,TGTGCCAGCAGGAGTTGGCAGGGCGGTGGCTACACCTTC,CASRSWQGGGYTF
TRBJ1-5,TRBV7-2,-,15,once,TGTGCCAGCAGCTTAGATGGCAGGGCTGTCCAGCCCCAGCATTTT,CASSLDGRAVQPQHF
TRBJ2-7,TRBV4-1,TRBD1,14,-,TGCGCCAGCAGCAACGGACAGGCCGCCTACGAGCAGTACTTC,CASSNGQAAYEQYF
TRBJ1-5,TRBV5-5,-,13,-,TGTGCCAGCAGCTTACAGGGAGATCAGCCCCAGCATTTT,CASSLQGDQPQHF
TRBJ2-7,TRBV27,-,13,-,TGTGCCAGCAGTTTAAGGAGGGGCTACGAGCAGTACTTC,CASSLRRGYEQYF
TRBJ1-6,TRBV3-1/TRBV3-2,TRBD1,15,-,TGTGCCAGCAGCCAAGTGGGGACAGGGAATTCACCCCTCCACTTT,CASSQVGTGNSPLHF
TRBJ1-4,TRBV19,TRBD1,15,few,TGTGCCAGTAGTTTATTACAGGGGGCGGATGAAAAACTGTTTTTT,CASSLLQGADEKLFF
TRBJ1-3,TRBV19,-,12,-,TGTGCCAGTAGGTACACTGGAAACACCATATATTTT,CASRYTGNTIYF
TRBJ1-4,TRBV19,-,14,-,TGTGCCAGTAGTATCAACAGGGAGGGGGAAAAACTGTTTTTT,CASSINREGEKLFF
TRBJ1-6,TRBV5-1,-,16,-,TGCGCCAGCAGCGATGACATGACGTACTATAATTCACCCCTCCACTTT,CASSDDMTYYNSPLHF
TRBJ1-3,TRBV5-1,-,15,-,TGCGCCAGCCAGATTGAGGGAACGGGTGGAAACACCATATATTTT,CASQIEGTGGNTIYF